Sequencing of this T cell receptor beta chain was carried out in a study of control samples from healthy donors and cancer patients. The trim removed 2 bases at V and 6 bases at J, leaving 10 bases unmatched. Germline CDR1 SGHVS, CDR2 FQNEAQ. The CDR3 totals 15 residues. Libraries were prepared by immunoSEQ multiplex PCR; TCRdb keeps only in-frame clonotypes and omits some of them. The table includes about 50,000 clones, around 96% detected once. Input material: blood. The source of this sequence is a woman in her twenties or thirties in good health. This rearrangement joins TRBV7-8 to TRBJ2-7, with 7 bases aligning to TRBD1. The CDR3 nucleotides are TGTGCCAGCAGCTTAACACAGGGGAAGTTCGGCGAGCAGTACTTC. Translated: CASSLTQGKFGEQYF. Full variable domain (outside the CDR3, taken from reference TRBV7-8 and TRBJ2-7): GAGVSQSPRYKVAKRGQDVALRCDPISGHVSLFWYQQALGQGPEFLTYFQNEAQLDKSGLPSDRFFAERPEGSVSTLKIQRTQQEDSAVYLCASSLTQGKFGEQYFGPGTRLTVT.